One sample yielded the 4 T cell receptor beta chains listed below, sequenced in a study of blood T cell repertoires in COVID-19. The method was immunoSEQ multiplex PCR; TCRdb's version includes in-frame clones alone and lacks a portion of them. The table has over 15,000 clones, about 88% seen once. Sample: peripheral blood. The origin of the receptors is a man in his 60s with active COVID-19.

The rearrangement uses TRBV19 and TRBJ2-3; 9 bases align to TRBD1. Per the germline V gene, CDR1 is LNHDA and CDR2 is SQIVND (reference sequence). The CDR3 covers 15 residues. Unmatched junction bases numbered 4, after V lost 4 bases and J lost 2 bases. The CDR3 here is CASSTGQGHTDTQYF. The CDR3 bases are TGTGCCAGTAGTACCGGACAGGGGCACACAGATACGCAGTATTTT.

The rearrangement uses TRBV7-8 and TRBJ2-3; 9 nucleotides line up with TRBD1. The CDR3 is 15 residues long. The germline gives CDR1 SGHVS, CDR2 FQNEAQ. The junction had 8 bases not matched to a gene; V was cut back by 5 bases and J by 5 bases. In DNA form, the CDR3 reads TGTGCCAGCAGCACAACAGGGGGCTTTGGAGATACGCAGTATTTT. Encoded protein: CASSTTGGFGDTQYF.

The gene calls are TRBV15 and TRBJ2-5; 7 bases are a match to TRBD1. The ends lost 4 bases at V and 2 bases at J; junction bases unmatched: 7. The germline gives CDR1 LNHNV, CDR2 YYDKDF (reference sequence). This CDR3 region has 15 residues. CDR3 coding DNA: TGTGCCACCAGCAAGTCCGGGACAGCTCAAGAGACCCAGTACTTC. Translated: CATSKSGTAQETQYF.

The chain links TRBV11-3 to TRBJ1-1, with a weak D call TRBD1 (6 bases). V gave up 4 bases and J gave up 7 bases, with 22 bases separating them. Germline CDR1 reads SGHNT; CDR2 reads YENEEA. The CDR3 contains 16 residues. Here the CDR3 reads CASSSFGTPEGGEAFF. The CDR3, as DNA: TGTGCCAGCAGCTCGTTTGGGACACCCGAAGGTGGTGAAGCTTTCTTT.